The present TCR beta chain was sequenced within a study of CD8+ T cells in alopecia areata. Study-level findings and limits: More clonal than normal scalp was lesional scalp, particularly alopecia totalis/universalis.

cDNA prepared by RNA extraction and subsequent reverse transcription served as the template for sequencing. Sequenced by immunoSEQ multiplex PCR; TCRdb stores in-frame clones only, minus some. The sample shows hundreds of thousands of clones, 67% of them seen only once. Looked up from germline, CDR1 is SGHNT and CDR2 is YENEEA. Trimming left V 0 bases short and J 0 bases short, with 9 bases between. CDR3 length: 16 amino acids. This clone came up a few times. Antigen: not known. The gene calls are TRBV11-3 and TRBJ1-3, with D possibly matching TRBD1 (5 bases). The receptor was derived from a human donor with alopecia areata. The sample in question was CD4+ T cells sorted from blood, obtained at week 0. CDR3 coding DNA: TGTGCCAGCAGCTTAGATGGGACGGACTCTGGAAACACCATATATTTT. Translation gives CASSLDGTDSGNTIYF.